The T cell receptor (beta chain) under discussion was sequenced for a study of beta chain features in type 1 diabetes. cDNA synthesis used the whole RNA isolate, giving expressed TCRB sequences. The assay was immunoSEQ multiplex PCR, and TCRdb's table has in-frame clones only and misses some. The sample yields about 360,000 clones, roughly an eighth seen once. CDR1 is SSHAT, CDR2 FNYEAQ, per germline (reference sequence). V lost 5 bases and J 0 bases, leaving 10 bases between the germline ends. The CDR3 consists of 14 residues. This clone was picked up a small number of times. The TCR comes from a man between 18 and 29 years old in good health. This chain uses TRBV7-7 with TRBJ2-5; tentatively, D is TRBD1 (5 bases). The sample taken for sequencing was naive CD4+ T cells from blood. This chain's CDR3 is CASSRDSYQETQYF. The CDR3 DNA reads as TGTGCCAGCAGCAGAGACAGTTACCAAGAGACCCAGTACTTC.